These T cell receptor beta chains were read from a single sample in a study of cytomegalovirus exposure and HLA in healthy donors. Data came from immunoSEQ multiplex PCR; TCRdb stores just in-frame clones and leaves some out. The sample yields some 150,000 clones, approximately 81% seen once. The sample taken for sequencing was PBMCs. The receptors here all came from a woman aged 18 to 35 in good health and CMV-seronegative. Each CDR3 is given with its conserved first and last residue. D genes are given only for firm matches. Clone size is not always given. Where it is, it says once, few, many or a class for expanded clones.

j_call,d_call,clone_size,v_call,cdr3_nt,cdr3_aa
TRBJ2-3,-,-,TRBV6-1,TGTGCCAGCAGTGAAATGGGGGCCTCATTAAAGTATTTT,CASSEMGASLKYF
TRBJ2-7,-,-,TRBV15,TGTGCCACCAGCGGCAGGAGGGCCTACGAGCAGTACTTC,CATSGRRAYEQYF
TRBJ1-3,-,-,TRBV23-1,TGCGCCAGCAGTCCGGGGGGAGCGGGAGGAAACACCATATATTTT,CASSPGGAGGNTIYF
TRBJ1-2,-,-,TRBV11-2,TGTGCCAGCAGCAAACTAAGGGCAGGGACAACTTCCTATGGCTACACCTTC,CASSKLRAGTTSYGYTF
TRBJ2-7,-,-,TRBV19,TGTGCCAGTAGTTCTCAGAGGTCCCCCTACGAGCAGTACTTC,CASSSQRSPYEQYF
TRBJ2-2,-,-,TRBV25-1,TGTGCCAGCAGTGGGGACTTACGGGCCGGGGAGCTGTTTTTT,CASSGDLRAGELFF
TRBJ1-2,-,-,TRBV28,TGTGCCAGCACCGAACTAAAATCCGTACGCGGGGGGAGCGGCTACACCTTC,CASTELKSVRGGSGYTF
TRBJ1-2,TRBD1,-,TRBV11-2,TGTGCCAGCAGCTTCCTACCCACAGGGGCTGATGGCTACACCTTC,CASSFLPTGADGYTF
TRBJ2-3,-,-,TRBV2,TGTGCCAGCAGTGCCGACAGGCTCACAGATACGCAGTATTTT,CASSADRLTDTQYF
TRBJ2-7,TRBD1,-,TRBV4-2,TGTGCCAGCAGCCATATTGACAGGGGACCCTACGAGCAGTACTTC,CASSHIDRGPYEQYF
TRBJ2-7,TRBD1,-,TRBV18,TGTGCCAGCTCACCACCGGGGGGACAGGGAAGCCACGAGCAGTACTTC,CASSPPGGQGSHEQYF
TRBJ2-4,-,-,TRBV18,TGTGCCAGCTCACCGCCAGGGGCTCCCAAAAACATTCAGTACTTC,CASSPPGAPKNIQYF
TRBJ2-1,-,-,TRBV5-1,TGCGCCAGCAGCTTGGAAGGCCCAGCTCTAAGTCCTAGCAATGAGCAGTTCTTC,CASSLEGPALSPSNEQFF
TRBJ2-2,-,-,TRBV7-9,TGTGCCAGCAGCCCGCATCTATGGGGCTCAGCCCCACCGTCCGGGGAGCTGTTTTTT,CASSPHLWGSAPPSGELFF
TRBJ2-2,-,few,TRBV7-5,TGTGCCAGAAGCTCGTCCACCGGGGAGCTGTTTTTT,CARSSSTGELFF